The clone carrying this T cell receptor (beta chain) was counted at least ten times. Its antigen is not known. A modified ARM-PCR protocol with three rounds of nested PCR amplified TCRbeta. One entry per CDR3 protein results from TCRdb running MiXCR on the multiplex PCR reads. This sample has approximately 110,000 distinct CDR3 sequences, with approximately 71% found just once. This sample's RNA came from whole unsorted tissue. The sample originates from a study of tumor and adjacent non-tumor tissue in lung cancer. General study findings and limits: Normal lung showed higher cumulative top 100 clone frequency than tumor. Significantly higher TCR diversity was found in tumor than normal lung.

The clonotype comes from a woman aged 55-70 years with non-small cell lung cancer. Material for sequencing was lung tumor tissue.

CDR3 loop: CASSDWNRPYEQYF. The CDR3 coding sequence is TGTGCCAGCAGTGATTGGAATAGGCCCTACGAGCAGTACTTC. The J gene is TRBJ2-7, the V gene TRBV6-1; D not resolved. The ends were cut back, 3 bases at V and 2 bases at J, with 11 bases in the middle. This CDR3 comprises 14 residues. Germline CDR1 reads MNHNS; CDR2 reads SASEGT.